The 27 T cell receptor beta chains in this list originate from one sample, sequenced in a study of T cell responses to AZD1222 COVID-19 vaccine. Profiling relied on immunoSEQ multiplex PCR, and the TCRdb table lists in-frame clones only, not all of them. This table holds 100,000 to 150,000 clones, roughly nine tenths found once. The source was peripheral blood, collected on day 0 of AZD1222 vaccination. The source of these receptors is an adult in good health.

This chain uses TRBV5-4 with TRBJ2-1; D call uncertain. Per germline, CDR1 SGHNT and CDR2 YYREEE (reference sequence). The CDR3 consists of 12 residues. Trimming stripped 2 bases from V and 1 base from J, with 1 base between. CDR3 region: CASSLSYNEQFF. As DNA, the CDR3 is TGTGCCAGCAGCTTATCCTACAATGAGCAGTTCTTC. The whole variable domain, filled in from reference TRBV5-4 and TRBJ2-1, reads ETGVTQSPTHLIKTRGQQVTLRCSSQSGHNTVSWYQQALGQGPQFIFQYYREEENGRGNFPPRFSGLQFPNYSSELNVNALELDDSALYLCASSLSYNEQFFGPGTRLTVL.

This clone was recorded only once. The chain recombines TRBV5-8 with TRBJ2-5; no definite D call. The CDR3 covers 14 residues. Trimming pared 5 bases from V and 0 bases from J, leaving 11 bases between. Germline CDR1 reads SGHTS; CDR2 reads YDEGEE. CDR3 in DNA: TGTGCCAGCAGGCGACGGACGTACCAAGAGACCCAGTACTTC. The encoded protein is CASRRRTYQETQYF.

J is TRBJ2-1 and V is TRBV24-1; D call uncertain. This CDR3 comprises 12 residues. Per germline, CDR1 KGHDR and CDR2 SFDVKD. V dropped 5 bases and J dropped 5 bases, with 6 bases sitting between them. The CDR3 DNA sequence: TGTGCCACCAGTGTTGGGAACAATGAGCAGTTCTTC. Amino acid sequence: CATSVGNNEQFF.

The chain joins TRBV7-2 to TRBJ2-7; a weak D match, TRBD2 (5 bases). Germline V gene lookup returns CDR1 SGHTA and CDR2 FQGNSA. V gave up 2 bases and J gave up 6 bases, with 20 bases separating them. The CDR3 is 16 residues long. The CDR3 nucleotides are TGTGCCAGCAGCTTACTGGACTCATTCACCCTCGGCGAGCAGTACTTC. Translating it yields CASSLLDSFTLGEQYF.

This clone was picked up a small number of times. The chain links TRBV5-1 to TRBJ2-2; 8 bases line up with TRBD2. The CDR3 runs 16 residues. The ends lost 4 bases at V and 4 bases at J; junction bases unmatched: 9. CDR1 SGHRS and CDR2 YFSETQ come from the germline V gene. The CDR3 loop reads CASSKGLDDLTGELFF. The CDR3 DNA sequence: TGCGCCAGCAGCAAGGGACTAGACGACCTCACCGGGGAGCTGTTTTTT.

The gene calls are TRBV7-9 and TRBJ2-7; D ambiguous. The CDR3 length is 18 residues. Per the germline V gene, CDR1 is SEHNR and CDR2 is FQNEAQ (reference sequence). Trimming removed 5 bases at V and 3 bases at J, with 26 bases between. CDR3 DNA sequence: TGTGCCAGCAGCGCCACCAAGGACGCCAGTCGAACCCGCTACGAGCAGTACTTC. Amino acid sequence: CASSATKDASRTRYEQYF.

The chain couples TRBV13 to TRBJ2-1, with D hard to call. The germline V gene has CDR1 PRHDT and CDR2 FYEKMQ (reference sequence). This CDR3 is built from 12 residues. V was shortened by 5 bases and J by 6 bases, with 8 bases between the two germline ends. CDR3 sequence: CASSPESNEQFF. CDR3 in DNA: TGTGCCAGCAGCCCAGAGAGCAATGAGCAGTTCTTC.

The rearrangement uses TRBV16 and TRBJ1-2, with 9 positions matching TRBD1. This CDR3 region has 17 residues. V shed 4 bases and J 7 bases; nucleotides not matched to a gene: 16. The germline V gene has CDR1 KGHSY and CDR2 FQNENV. The CDR3 protein is CASSPLSTGTGNGGYTF. CDR3 DNA: TGTGCCAGCAGCCCGTTATCGACCGGGACAGGGAACGGTGGCTACACCTTC.

The V call is TRBV4-1, the J call TRBJ1-5, with 7 bases that match TRBD1. J gave up 1 base and V 4 bases, and 13 bases lay outside the gene matches. CDR1 is MGHRA, CDR2 YSYEKL, per germline. The CDR3 has 18 amino acids. This CDR3 reads CASSPTGQALESNQPQHF. CDR3 DNA sequence: TGCGCCAGCAGCCCCACAGGACAGGCCCTGGAGAGCAATCAGCCCCAGCATTTT.

The chain uses TRBV5-4 and TRBJ1-5, with 9 bases identical to TRBD1. V lost 2 bases and J lost 11; bases outside the gene matches: 5. Germline assignment: CDR1 SGHNT and CDR2 YYREEE (reference sequence). The CDR3 loop spans 13 amino acids. The CDR3 DNA is TGTGCCAGCAGCTTTGACAGGGGGGGAGCCCAGCATTTT. Encoded protein: CASSFDRGGAQHF.

The genes are TRBV7-2 and TRBJ2-1; D tentatively reads TRBD1 or TRBD2 (5 bases each). V shed 5 bases and J shed 0 bases, with 14 bases lying between them. The CDR3 runs to 16 residues. The germline gives CDR1 SGHTA, CDR2 FQGNSA. Written as DNA, the CDR3 is TGTGCCAGCAGCCCGGGATGGGGGAGCTCCTACAATGAGCAGTTCTTC. Translated: CASSPGWGSSYNEQFF.

This chain connects TRBV2 to TRBJ2-1, with TRBD2 identical over 7 bases. Germline V gene data show CDR1 as SNHLY and CDR2 as FYNNEI. This CDR3 spans 15 amino acids. Trimming at V came to 6 bases and at J to 4 bases, leaving 9 bases not matched to a gene. Written as DNA, the CDR3 is TGTGCCAGCAGCGGCGGGAGTACAAAATACAATGAGCAGTTCTTC. It specifies CASSGGSTKYNEQFF.

V gene TRBV30 combines with J gene TRBJ2-7, with 7 bases aligning to TRBD2. V gave up 0 bases and J gave up 6 bases; unmatched junction bases: 5. The V gene's germline CDR1 is GTSNPN and CDR2 SVGIG (reference sequence). There are 13 residues in the CDR3. CDR3 sequence: CAWSVAGKSEQYF. The CDR3 nucleotides are TGTGCCTGGAGTGTAGCGGGGAAAAGCGAGCAGTACTTC. The full variable domain, in which reference TRBV30 and TRBJ2-7 provide the parts outside the CDR3, is SQTIHQWPATLVQPVGSPLSLECTVEGTSNPNLYWYRQAAGRGLQLLFYSVGIGQISSEVPQNLSASRPQDRQFILSSKKLLLSDSGFYLCAWSVAGKSEQYFGPGTRLTVT.

This chain joins TRBV5-6 and TRBJ2-1; 8 bases agree with TRBD1. Germline CDR1 and CDR2: SGHDT and YYEEEE. The CDR3 consists of 15 residues. Trimming removed 4 bases from V and 5 bases from J; junction bases left unmatched: 8. The CDR3 is CASSPEDRADNEQFF. CDR3 in DNA: TGTGCCAGCAGCCCCGAGGACAGGGCCGACAATGAGCAGTTCTTC. The full variable domain, completed using reference TRBV5-6 and TRBJ2-1, is DAGVTQSPTHLIKTRGQQVTLRCSPKSGHDTVSWYQQALGQGPQFIFQYYEEEERQRGNFPDRFSGHQFPNYSSELNVNALLLGDSALYLCASSPEDRADNEQFFGPGTRLTVL.

The chain recombines TRBV3-1 (or the pseudogene TRBV3-2) with TRBJ1-5; possible D gene TRBD1, 6 bases. Germline assignment: CDR1 LGHDT and CDR2 YNNKEL (reference sequence). This CDR3 is built from 13 residues. Trimming shortened V by 4 bases and J by 7 bases, and 11 bases separated the two germline ends. CDR3 sequence: CASSLQGGQPQHF. The CDR3 DNA sequence: TGTGCCAGCAGCCTACAGGGAGGGCAGCCCCAGCATTTT.

The chain combines TRBV5-1 with TRBJ1-2, with no clear D. Germline V gene sequence: CDR1 SGHRS, CDR2 YFSETQ. Trimming cost V 3 bases and J 0 bases, with 3 bases left between them. The CDR3 contains 12 residues. As DNA, the CDR3 is TGCGCCAGCAGCTGGGCTAACTATGGCTACACCTTC. Protein: CASSWANYGYTF. Based on the CDR3 plus reference TRBV5-1 and TRBJ1-2, the full variable domain is KAGVTQTPRYLIKTRGQQVTLSCSPISGHRSVSWYQQTPGQGLQFLFEYFSETQRNKGNFPGRFSGRQFSNSRSEMNVSTLELGDSALYLCASSWANYGYTFGSGTRLTVV.

J is TRBJ1-5 and V is TRBV3-1 (or the pseudogene TRBV3-2), with 7 bases identical to TRBD1. This CDR3 contains 15 residues. The V segment lost 0 bases and the J segment 8 bases; nucleotides outside the gene matches: 7. CDR1 and CDR2 (germline): LGHDT, YNNKEL (reference sequence). The CDR3 nucleotides read TGTGCCAGCAGCCAAGATTCGACAGGGAGGGAGCCCCAGCATTTT. This codes for CASSQDSTGREPQHF.

The chain combines TRBV18 with TRBJ1-4, with 8 bases matching TRBD1. Per the germline V gene, CDR1 is KGHSH and CDR2 is LQKENI. V was clipped by 4 bases and J by 3 bases; unmatched bases: 4. The CDR3 runs 15 residues. The CDR3 loop is CASSLGQGANEKLFF. The DNA for the CDR3 is TGTGCCAGCTCACTCGGACAGGGCGCTAATGAAAAACTGTTTTTT.

The chain joins TRBV24-1 to TRBJ2-7, with TRBD2 matching 8 bases. The CDR3 totals 12 residues. Germline CDR1 KGHDR, CDR2 SFDVKD. Losses at the gene ends were 6 bases for V and 7 bases for J; bases not matched to a gene: 4. DNA for the CDR3: TGTGCCACCAGTATAACGGGGGGGGAGCAGTACTTC. Protein: CATSITGGEQYF.

V usage is TRBV30 and J usage is TRBJ2-1, with TRBD2 matching over 7 bases. Germline V gene sequence: CDR1 GTSNPN, CDR2 SVGIG (reference sequence). V lost 3 bases and J lost 7; bases outside the gene matches: 12. There are 15 residues in the CDR3. CDR3 sequence reads: CAWRWRTSGSNEQFF. CDR3 nucleotide sequence: TGTGCCTGGAGGTGGAGGACTAGTGGGAGTAATGAGCAGTTCTTC.

This clone was counted a few times. The chain is built from TRBV10-3 and TRBJ1-2, with 8 bases matching TRBD1. Germline CDR1 is ENHRY and CDR2 is SYGVKD. This CDR3 contains 17 residues. V was clipped by 3 bases and J by 8 bases; unmatched bases: 17. This CDR3 is CAISEGDRRERALGYTF. The CDR3 nucleotides are TGTGCCATCAGTGAAGGGGACAGGAGGGAGCGGGCCTTAGGCTACACCTTC.

The chain uses TRBV27 and TRBJ1-4; maybe TRBD1 (5 bases). The germline V gene has CDR1 MNHEY and CDR2 SMNVEV (reference sequence). CDR3 length equals 15 residues. The V and J ends lost 6 bases and 0 bases respectively, with 11 bases between them. CDR3 amino acids: CASSPDRPTNEKLFF. The CDR3 region has the DNA TGTGCCAGCAGCCCAGACAGACCAACTAATGAAAAACTGTTTTTT.

The chain links TRBV3-1 (or the pseudogene TRBV3-2) to TRBJ1-1, with D unresolved. The CDR3 is made up of 14 amino acids. Germline V lookup: CDR1 LGHDT, CDR2 YNNKEL (reference sequence). The V and J ends lost 1 base and 1 base respectively, with 7 bases between them. CDR3 sequence (DNA): TGTGCCAGCAGCCAAGTAACAGCGAACACTGAAGCTTTCTTT. Its protein product is CASSQVTANTEAFF.

This sequence joins TRBV5-6 and TRBJ1-4; no definite D call. Trimming took off 4 bases at V and 8 bases at J, with 15 bases between the two ends. This CDR3 contains 14 residues. Germline V gene lookup returns CDR1 SGHDT and CDR2 YYEEEE. CDR3 nucleotides: TGTGCCAGCAGCCCCCAAGACACCTTCGAAAAACTGTTTTTT. Its translation is CASSPQDTFEKLFF.

The table lists this clone with a count of one. V gene TRBV12-5 combines with J gene TRBJ2-7, with 10 nucleotides matching TRBD1. Germline V gives CDR1 LGHNT, CDR2 FRNRAP. V trimming: 4 bases; J trimming: 5 bases; junction bases outside the gene matches: 2. This CDR3 has 13 residues. DNA of the CDR3: TGTGCTAGTGGTTGGGGGACAGGGGACGAGCAGTACTTC. The encoded protein is CASGWGTGDEQYF.

V is TRBV4-3 and J is TRBJ1-2, with D perhaps matching TRBD1 (5 bases). This CDR3 region has 15 residues. Between the trimmed V and J ends, which lost 0 bases and 4 bases, there was a span of 12 bases. CDR1 LGHNA and CDR2 YSLEER come from the germline V gene. CDR3: CASSQDRRGGYGYTF. CDR3 in DNA: TGCGCCAGCAGCCAAGATAGAAGGGGAGGCTATGGCTACACCTTC.

The CDR3 spells CASSRTGGGEAFF. As DNA, the CDR3 is TGTGCCAGCAGCAGGACAGGGGGAGGCGAAGCTTTCTTT. The chain combines TRBV6-5 with TRBJ1-1; 10 bases are a match to TRBD1. The V segment lost 6 bases and the J segment 8 bases; nucleotides outside the gene matches: 6. In germline, CDR1 is MNHEY, CDR2 SVGAGI. The CDR3 runs to 13 residues.